This TCR beta chain was identified in a study of patients and donors after allogeneic stem cell transplantation. Germline V gene lookup returns CDR1 DFQATT and CDR2 SNEGSKA (reference sequence). V was trimmed by 2 bases and J by 0 bases, leaving 19 bases between them. This CDR3 has 17 residues. TCRdb analysed the RT-PCR reads with MiXCR anew, one entry per CDR3 protein. In the table there are about 40,000 distinct CDR3 sequences, more than 30% of which are singletons. This clonotype was recorded a few times. This TCR came from a human donor who was either an allogeneic HSCT recipient or a stem cell or donor lymphocyte infusion donor (not recorded which). It is not recorded whose cells these are; they may come from a transplant donor. The V and J genes are TRBV20-1 and TRBJ1-1; no clear D gene. The sequencing sample was made of blood, either unsorted or a sorted T cell fraction (not recorded which). CDR3 DNA: TGCAGTGCTAGACATAGCGTCGTGGTCGGAGTGAACACTGAAGCTTTCTTT. Translating gives CSARHSVVVGVNTEAFF.